This record concerns one T cell receptor beta chain sequence. The ends lost 4 bases at V and 5 bases at J; junction bases unmatched: 9. Germline V gives CDR1 SGHRS, CDR2 YFSETQ. The CDR3 length is 16 residues. The assay was immunoSEQ multiplex PCR, and TCRdb's table has in-frame clones only and misses some. The repertoire has about 120,000 clones, about four fifths of them found once; the top ten carry about 12%. This record comes from a study of blood T cell repertoires in COVID-19. This chain joins TRBV5-1 and TRBJ2-1; 10 nucleotides align to TRBD2. The receptor was derived from a human donor in a cohort sampled during active COVID-19. Sequencing used peripheral blood. The DNA for the CDR3 is TGCGCCAGCAGCCCGGGGGGGACTAGCGCCCACAATGAGCAGTTCTTC. As protein: CASSPGGTSAHNEQFF.